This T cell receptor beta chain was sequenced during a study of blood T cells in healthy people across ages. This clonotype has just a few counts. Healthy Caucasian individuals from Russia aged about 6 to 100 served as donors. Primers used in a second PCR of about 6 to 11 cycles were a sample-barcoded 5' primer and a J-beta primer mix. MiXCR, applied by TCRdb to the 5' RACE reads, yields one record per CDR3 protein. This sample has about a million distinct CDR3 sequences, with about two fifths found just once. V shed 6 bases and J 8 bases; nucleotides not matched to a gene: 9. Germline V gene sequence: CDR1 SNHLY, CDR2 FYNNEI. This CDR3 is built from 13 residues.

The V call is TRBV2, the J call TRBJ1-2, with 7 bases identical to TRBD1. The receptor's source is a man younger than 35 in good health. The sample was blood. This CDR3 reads CASRAGGSTGYTF. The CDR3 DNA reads TGTGCCAGCAGGGCAGGGGGAAGTACAGGCTACACCTTC.